This T cell receptor beta chain was captured in a study of control samples from healthy donors and cancer patients. Sequenced by immunoSEQ multiplex PCR; TCRdb stores in-frame clones only, minus some. The sample has some 170,000 clones; roughly 95% are singletons. Germline V gives CDR1 GTSNPN, CDR2 SVGIG (reference sequence). V was cut by 4 bases and J by 2 bases, with 12 bases left in between. The CDR3 runs 14 residues. The clonotype comes from a woman in her 30s in good health. The chain joins TRBV30 to TRBJ1-5; TRBD1 is a possible D gene (5 bases). Sequencing was done on a sample of blood. CDR3 in amino acids: CAWTPGPRNQPQHF. The CDR3 nucleotides read TGTGCCTGGACCCCAGGGCCGCGCAATCAGCCCCAGCATTTT. Full variable domain (remainder filled in from reference TRBV30 and TRBJ1-5): SQTIHQWPATLVQPVGSPLSLECTVEGTSNPNLYWYRQAAGRGLQLLFYSVGIGQISSEVPQNLSASRPQDRQFILSSKKLLLSDSGFYLCAWTPGPRNQPQHFGDGTRLSIL.